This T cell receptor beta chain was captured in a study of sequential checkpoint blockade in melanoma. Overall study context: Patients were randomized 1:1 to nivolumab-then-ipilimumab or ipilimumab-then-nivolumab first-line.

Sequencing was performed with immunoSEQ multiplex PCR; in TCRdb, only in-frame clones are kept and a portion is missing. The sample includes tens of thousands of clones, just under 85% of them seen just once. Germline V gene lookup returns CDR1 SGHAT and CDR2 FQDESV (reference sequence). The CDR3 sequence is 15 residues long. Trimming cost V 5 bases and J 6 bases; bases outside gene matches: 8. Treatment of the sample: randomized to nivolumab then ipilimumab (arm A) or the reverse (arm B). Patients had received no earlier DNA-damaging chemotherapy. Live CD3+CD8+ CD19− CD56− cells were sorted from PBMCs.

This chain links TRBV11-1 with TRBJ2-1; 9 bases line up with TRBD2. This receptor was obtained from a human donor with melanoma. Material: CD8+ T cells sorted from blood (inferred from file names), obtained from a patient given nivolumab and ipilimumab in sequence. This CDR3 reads CASSDGLAGSNEQFF. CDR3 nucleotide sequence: TGTGCCAGCAGCGACGGGCTAGCGGGGAGCAATGAGCAGTTCTTC.